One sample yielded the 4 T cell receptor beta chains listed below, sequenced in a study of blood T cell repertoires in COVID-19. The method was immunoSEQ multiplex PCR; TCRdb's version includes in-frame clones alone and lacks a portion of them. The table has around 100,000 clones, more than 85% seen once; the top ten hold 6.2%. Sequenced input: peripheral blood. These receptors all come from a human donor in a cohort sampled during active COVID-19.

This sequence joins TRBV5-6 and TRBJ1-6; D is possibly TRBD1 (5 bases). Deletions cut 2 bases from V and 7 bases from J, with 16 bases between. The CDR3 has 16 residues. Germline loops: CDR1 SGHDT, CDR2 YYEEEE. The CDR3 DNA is TGTGCCAGCAGCTTTGGGGCGGCGGGGAGAAATTCACCCCTCCACTTT. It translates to CASSFGAAGRNSPLHF. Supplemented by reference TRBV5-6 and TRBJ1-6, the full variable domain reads DAGVTQSPTHLIKTRGQQVTLRCSPKSGHDTVSWYQQALGQGPQFIFQYYEEEERQRGNFPDRFSGHQFPNYSSELNVNALLLGDSALYLCASSFGAAGRNSPLHFGNGTRLTVT.

The chain's CDR3 is CASSLFGGGAVDTQYF. CDR3 in DNA: TGTGCCAGCAGTTTATTTGGCGGGGGGGCCGTGGATACGCAGTATTTT. The V and J genes are TRBV27 and TRBJ2-3, with 9 bases identical to TRBD2. J gave up 6 bases and V 1 base, and 8 bases lay outside the gene matches. The CDR3 spans 16 residues. Germline assignment: CDR1 MNHEY and CDR2 SMNVEV (reference sequence).

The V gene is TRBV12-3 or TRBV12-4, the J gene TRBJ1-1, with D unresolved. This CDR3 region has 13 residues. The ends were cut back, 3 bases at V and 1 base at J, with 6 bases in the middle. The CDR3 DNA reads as TGTGCCAGCAGTTTCCATCCGAACACTGAAGCTTTCTTT. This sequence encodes CASSFHPNTEAFF.

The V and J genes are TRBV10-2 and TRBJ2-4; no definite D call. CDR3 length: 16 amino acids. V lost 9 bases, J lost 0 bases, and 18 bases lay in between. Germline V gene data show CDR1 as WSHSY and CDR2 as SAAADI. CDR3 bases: TGCGCCAGAAACCTAAAGAGTTTACTAGCCAAAAACATTCAGTACTTC. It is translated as CARNLKSLLAKNIQYF.